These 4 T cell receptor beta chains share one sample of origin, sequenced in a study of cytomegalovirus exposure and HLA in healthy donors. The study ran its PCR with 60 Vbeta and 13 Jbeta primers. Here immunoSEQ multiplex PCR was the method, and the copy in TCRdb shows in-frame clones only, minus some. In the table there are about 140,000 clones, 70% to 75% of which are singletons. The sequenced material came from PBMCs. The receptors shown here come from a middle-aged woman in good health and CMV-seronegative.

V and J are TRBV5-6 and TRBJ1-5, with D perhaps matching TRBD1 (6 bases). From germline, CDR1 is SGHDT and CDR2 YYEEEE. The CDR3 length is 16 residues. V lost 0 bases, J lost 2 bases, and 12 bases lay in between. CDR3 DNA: TGTGCCAGCAGCTTGGGATCAGGGGCGGGCAATCAGCCCCAGCATTTT. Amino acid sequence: CASSLGSGAGNQPQHF.

The CDR3: CASSQDLIGELFF. The CDR3 nucleotides read TGTGCCAGCAGCCAAGATCTTATCGGGGAGCTGTTTTTT. The rearrangement uses TRBV14 and TRBJ2-2; D is unresolved. Germline-derived CDR1 and CDR2 are SGHDN and FVKESK. V was pared by 0 bases and J by 7 bases, with 6 bases between. The CDR3 totals 13 residues.

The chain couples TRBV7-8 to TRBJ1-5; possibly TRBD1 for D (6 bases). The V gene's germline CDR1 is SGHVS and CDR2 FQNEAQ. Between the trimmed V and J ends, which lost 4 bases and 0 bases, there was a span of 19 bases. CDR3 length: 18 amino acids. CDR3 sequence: CASSSHPLGQLSNQPQHF. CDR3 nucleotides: TGTGCCAGCAGCTCGCACCCACTCGGACAGCTTAGCAATCAGCCCCAGCATTTT.

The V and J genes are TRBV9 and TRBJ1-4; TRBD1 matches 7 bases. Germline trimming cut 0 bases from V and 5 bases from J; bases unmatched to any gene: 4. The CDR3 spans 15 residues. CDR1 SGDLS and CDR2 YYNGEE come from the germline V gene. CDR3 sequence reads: CASSVATGPNEKLFF. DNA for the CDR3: TGTGCCAGCAGCGTAGCGACAGGGCCAAATGAAAAACTGTTTTTT.